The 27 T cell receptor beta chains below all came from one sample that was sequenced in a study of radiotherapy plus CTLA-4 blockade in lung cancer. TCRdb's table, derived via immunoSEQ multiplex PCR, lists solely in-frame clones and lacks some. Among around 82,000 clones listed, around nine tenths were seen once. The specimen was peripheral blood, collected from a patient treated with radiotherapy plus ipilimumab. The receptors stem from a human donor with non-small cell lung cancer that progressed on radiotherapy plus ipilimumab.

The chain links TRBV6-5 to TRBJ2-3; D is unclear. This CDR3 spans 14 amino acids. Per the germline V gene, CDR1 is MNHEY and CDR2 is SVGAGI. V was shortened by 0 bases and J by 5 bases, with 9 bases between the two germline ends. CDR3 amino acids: CASSYSARLDTQYF. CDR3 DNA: TGTGCCAGCAGTTACTCGGCCCGTTTAGATACGCAGTATTTT.

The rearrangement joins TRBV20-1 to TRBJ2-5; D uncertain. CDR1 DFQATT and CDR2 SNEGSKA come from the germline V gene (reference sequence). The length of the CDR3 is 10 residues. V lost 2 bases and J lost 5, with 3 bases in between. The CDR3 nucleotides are TGCAGTGCTAGATCCGAGACCCAGTACTTC. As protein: CSARSETQYF.

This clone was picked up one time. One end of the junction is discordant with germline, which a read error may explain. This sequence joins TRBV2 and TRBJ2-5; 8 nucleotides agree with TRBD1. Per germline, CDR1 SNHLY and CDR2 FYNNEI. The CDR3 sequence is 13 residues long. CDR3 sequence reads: CASSAVTGEIQYF. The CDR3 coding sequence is TGTGCCAGCAGCGCCGTGACAGGGGAGATCCAGTACTTC.

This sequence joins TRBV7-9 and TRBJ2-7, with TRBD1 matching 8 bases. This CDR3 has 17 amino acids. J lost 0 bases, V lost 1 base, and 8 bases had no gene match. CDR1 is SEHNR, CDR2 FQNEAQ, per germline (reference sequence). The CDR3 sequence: CASSLGTGYSDSYEQYF. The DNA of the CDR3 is TGTGCCAGCAGCTTAGGGACAGGGTATTCCGACTCCTACGAGCAGTACTTC.

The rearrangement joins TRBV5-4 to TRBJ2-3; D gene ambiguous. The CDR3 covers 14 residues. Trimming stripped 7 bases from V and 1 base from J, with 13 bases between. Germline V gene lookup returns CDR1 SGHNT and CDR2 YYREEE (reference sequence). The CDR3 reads CASVSTPGTDTQYF. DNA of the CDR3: TGTGCCAGCGTCTCCACACCCGGCACAGATACGCAGTATTTT.

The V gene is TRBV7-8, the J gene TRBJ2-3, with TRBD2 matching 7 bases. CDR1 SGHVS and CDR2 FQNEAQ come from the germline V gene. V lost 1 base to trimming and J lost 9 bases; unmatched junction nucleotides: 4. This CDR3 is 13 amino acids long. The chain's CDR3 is CASSLGGEGTQYF. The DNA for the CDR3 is TGTGCCAGCAGCTTAGGCGGGGAGGGAACGCAGTATTTT.

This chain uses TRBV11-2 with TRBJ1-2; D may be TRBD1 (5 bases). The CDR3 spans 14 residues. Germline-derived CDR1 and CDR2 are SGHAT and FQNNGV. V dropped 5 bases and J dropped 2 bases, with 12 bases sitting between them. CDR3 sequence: CASSETDGNYGYTF. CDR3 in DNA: TGTGCCAGCAGCGAGACAGACGGGAACTATGGCTACACCTTC. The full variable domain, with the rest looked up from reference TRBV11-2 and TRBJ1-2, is EAGVAQSPRYKIIEKRQSVAFWCNPISGHATLYWYQQILGQGPKLLIQFQNNGVVDDSQLPKDRFSAERLKGVDSTLKIQPAKLEDSAVYLCASSETDGNYGYTFGSGTRLTVV.

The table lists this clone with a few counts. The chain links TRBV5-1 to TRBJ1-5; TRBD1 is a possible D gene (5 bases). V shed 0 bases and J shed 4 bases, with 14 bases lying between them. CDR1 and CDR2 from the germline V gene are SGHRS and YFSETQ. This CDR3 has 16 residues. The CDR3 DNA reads TGCGCCAGCAGCTTGGATCGGGGGAGTCTGAATCAGCCCCAGCATTTT. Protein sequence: CASSLDRGSLNQPQHF.

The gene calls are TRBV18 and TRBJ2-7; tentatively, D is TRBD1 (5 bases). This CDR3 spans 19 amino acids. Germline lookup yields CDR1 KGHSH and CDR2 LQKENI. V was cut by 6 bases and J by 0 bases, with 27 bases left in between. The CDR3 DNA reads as TGTGCCAGCTCGCAAACCAGGGCAGGGATGAGCTTTAGCTCCTACGAGCAGTACTTC. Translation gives CASSQTRAGMSFSSYEQYF.

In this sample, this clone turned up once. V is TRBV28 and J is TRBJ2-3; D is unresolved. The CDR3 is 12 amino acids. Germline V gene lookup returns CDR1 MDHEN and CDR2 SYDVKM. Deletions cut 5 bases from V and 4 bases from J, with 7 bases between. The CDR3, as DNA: TGTGCCAGCAGTCACCAACCAGATACGCAGTATTTT. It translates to CASSHQPDTQYF.

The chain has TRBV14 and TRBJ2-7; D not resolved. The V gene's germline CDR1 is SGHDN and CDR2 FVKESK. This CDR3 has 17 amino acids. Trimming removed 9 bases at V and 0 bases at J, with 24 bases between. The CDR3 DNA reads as TGTGCCAGACAGCGCGCGTGCGTACCGAAGAGCTCCTACGAGCAGTACTTC. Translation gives CARQRACVPKSSYEQYF.

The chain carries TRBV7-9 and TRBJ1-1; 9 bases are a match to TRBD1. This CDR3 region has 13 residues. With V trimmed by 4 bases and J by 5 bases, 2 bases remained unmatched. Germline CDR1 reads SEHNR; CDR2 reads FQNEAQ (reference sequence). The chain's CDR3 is CASSSGTGTEAFF. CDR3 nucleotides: TGTGCCAGCAGCTCCGGGACAGGGACTGAAGCTTTCTTT.

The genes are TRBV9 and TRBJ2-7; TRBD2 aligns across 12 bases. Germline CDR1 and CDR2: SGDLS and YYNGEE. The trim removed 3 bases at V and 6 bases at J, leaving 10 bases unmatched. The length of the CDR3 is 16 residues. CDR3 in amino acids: CASSAREASGRGEQYF. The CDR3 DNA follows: TGTGCCAGCAGCGCGAGAGAGGCTAGCGGGAGGGGCGAGCAGTACTTC.

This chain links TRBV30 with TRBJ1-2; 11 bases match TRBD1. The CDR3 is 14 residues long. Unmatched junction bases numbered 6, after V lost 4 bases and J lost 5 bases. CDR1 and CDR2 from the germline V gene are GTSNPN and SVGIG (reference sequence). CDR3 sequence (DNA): TGTGCCTGGAATCCGGGACAGGGGGAATATGGCTACACCTTC. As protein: CAWNPGQGEYGYTF.

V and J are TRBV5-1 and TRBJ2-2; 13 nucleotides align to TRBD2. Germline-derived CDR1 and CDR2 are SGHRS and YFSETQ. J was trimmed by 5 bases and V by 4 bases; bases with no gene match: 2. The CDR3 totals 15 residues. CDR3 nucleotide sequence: TGCGCCAGCAGCACTAGCGGGAGGGCAACCGGGGAGCTGTTTTTT. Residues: CASSTSGRATGELFF.

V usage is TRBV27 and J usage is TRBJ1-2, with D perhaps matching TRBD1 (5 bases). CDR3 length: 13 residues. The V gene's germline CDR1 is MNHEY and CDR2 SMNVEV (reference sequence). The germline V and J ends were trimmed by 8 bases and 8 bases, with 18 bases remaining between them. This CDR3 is CASGAQRAGGYTF. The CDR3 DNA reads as TGTGCCAGCGGGGCCCAACGCGCTGGGGGCTACACCTTC.

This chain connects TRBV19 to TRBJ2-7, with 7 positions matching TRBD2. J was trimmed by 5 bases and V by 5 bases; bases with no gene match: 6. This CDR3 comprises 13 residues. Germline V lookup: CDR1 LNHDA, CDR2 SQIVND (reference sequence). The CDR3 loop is CASSGRGGDEQYF. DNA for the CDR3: TGTGCCAGTAGTGGACGGGGAGGGGACGAGCAGTACTTC.

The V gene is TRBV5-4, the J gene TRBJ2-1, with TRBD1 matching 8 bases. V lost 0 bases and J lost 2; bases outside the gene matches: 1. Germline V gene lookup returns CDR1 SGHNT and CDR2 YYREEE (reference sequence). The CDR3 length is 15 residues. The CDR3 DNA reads TGTGCCAGCAGCTTGGGACAGGGGACCTACAATGAGCAGTTCTTC. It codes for CASSLGQGTYNEQFF.

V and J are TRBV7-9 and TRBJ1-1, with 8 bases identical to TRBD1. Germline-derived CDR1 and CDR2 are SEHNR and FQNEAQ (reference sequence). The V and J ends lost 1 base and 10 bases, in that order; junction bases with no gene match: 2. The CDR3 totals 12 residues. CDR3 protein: CASSLDTGGAFF. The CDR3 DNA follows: TGTGCCAGCAGCTTAGATACAGGGGGAGCTTTCTTT. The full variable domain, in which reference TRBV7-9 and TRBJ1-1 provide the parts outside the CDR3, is DTGVSQNPRHKITKRGQNVTFRCDPISEHNRLYWYRQTLGQGPEFLTYFQNEAQLEKSRLLSDRFSAERPKGSFSTLEIQRTEQGDSAMYLCASSLDTGGAFFGQGTRLTVV.

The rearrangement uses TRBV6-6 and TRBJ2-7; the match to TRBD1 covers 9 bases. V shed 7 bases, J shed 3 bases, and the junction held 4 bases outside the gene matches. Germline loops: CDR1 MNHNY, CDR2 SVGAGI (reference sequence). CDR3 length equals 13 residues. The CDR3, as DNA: TGTGCCAGCACCCCGGGACAGGGCTACGAGCAGTACTTC. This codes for CASTPGQGYEQYF.

The CDR3 is CASSLSRNTEAFF. The CDR3 DNA sequence: TGTGCCAGCAGTTTATCACGGAACACTGAAGCTTTCTTT. The chain couples TRBV27 to TRBJ1-1; D is undetermined. The germline V and J ends were trimmed by 0 bases and 1 base, with 3 bases remaining between them. Per germline, CDR1 MNHEY and CDR2 SMNVEV (reference sequence). The CDR3 length is 13 residues.

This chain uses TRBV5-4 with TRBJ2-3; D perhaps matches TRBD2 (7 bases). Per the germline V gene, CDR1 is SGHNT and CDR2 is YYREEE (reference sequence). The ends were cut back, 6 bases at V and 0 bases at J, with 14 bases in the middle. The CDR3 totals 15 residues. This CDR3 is CASTFGGASTDTQYF. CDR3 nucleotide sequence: TGTGCCAGCACCTTTGGGGGGGCTAGCACAGATACGCAGTATTTT.

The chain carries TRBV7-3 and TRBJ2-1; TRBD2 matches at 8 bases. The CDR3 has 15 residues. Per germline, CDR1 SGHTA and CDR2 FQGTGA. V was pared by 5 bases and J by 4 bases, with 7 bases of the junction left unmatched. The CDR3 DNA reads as TGTGCCAGCAGCCTCACTAGCGGACCTTACAATGAGCAGTTCTTC. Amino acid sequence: CASSLTSGPYNEQFF.

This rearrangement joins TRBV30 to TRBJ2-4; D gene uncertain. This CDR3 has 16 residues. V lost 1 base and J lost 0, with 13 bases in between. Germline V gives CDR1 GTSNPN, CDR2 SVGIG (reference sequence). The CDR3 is CAWSDGPSLAKNIQYF. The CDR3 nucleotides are TGTGCCTGGAGTGACGGCCCTTCCTTAGCCAAAAACATTCAGTACTTC.

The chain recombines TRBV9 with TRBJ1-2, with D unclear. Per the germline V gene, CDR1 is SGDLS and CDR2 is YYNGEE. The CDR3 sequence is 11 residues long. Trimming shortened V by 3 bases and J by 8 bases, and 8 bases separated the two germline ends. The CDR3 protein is CASSGADGYTF. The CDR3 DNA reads TGTGCCAGCAGCGGGGCCGACGGCTACACCTTC.

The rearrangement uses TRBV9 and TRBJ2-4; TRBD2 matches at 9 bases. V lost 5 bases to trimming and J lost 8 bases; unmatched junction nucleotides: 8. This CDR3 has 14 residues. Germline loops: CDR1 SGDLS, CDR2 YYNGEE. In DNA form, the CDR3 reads TGTGCCAGCAGTCCTGGCGGGGGGGCCGACATTCAGTACTTC. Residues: CASSPGGGADIQYF.

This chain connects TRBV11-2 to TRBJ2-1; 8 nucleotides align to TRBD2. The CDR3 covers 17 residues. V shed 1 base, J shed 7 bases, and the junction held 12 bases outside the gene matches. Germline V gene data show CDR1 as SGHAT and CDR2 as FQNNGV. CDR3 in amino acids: CASSLAWTSLNENEQFF. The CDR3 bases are TGTGCCAGCAGCTTAGCCTGGACTAGCCTAAACGAGAATGAGCAGTTCTTC. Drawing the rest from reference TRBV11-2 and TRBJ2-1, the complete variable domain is EAGVAQSPRYKIIEKRQSVAFWCNPISGHATLYWYQQILGQGPKLLIQFQNNGVVDDSQLPKDRFSAERLKGVDSTLKIQPAKLEDSAVYLCASSLAWTSLNENEQFFGPGTRLTVL.